What follows are 6 T cell receptor beta chains derived from one specimen sequenced in a study of shared clonotypes between healthy human individuals. The assay was immunoSEQ multiplex PCR, and TCRdb's table has in-frame clones only and misses some. The top ten hold 0.95% to 1.5% of the sample, which has roughly 1,800,000 clones, about 95% seen once. It was CD45RO-negative cells, positively selected for CCR7, that made up naive CD8 cells, with terminally differentiated effector memory CD45RA+ cells excluded. Input material: naive CD8+ T cells sorted from blood. Receptors were obtained from a man between 18 and 29 years old in good health.

The rearrangement uses TRBV7-9 and TRBJ2-3, with D hard to call. Germline V gene data show CDR1 as SEHNR and CDR2 as FQNEAQ (reference sequence). The CDR3 totals 14 residues. The V gene lost 0 bases and the J gene lost 0 bases, with 4 bases spanning the gap. DNA for the CDR3: TGTGCCAGCAGCTTAGCGATGAGCACAGATACGCAGTATTTT. Translation: CASSLAMSTDTQYF.

This chain joins TRBV18 and TRBJ2-7, with a tentative D call TRBD1 (5 bases). The germline gives CDR1 KGHSH, CDR2 LQKENI. CDR3 length: 14 amino acids. Trimming pared 3 bases from V and 2 bases from J, leaving 11 bases between. In nucleotides, the CDR3 is TGTGCCAGCTCACCGTTGACAGACCCCTACGAGCAGTACTTC. Its protein product is CASSPLTDPYEQYF.

The chain has TRBV4-3 and TRBJ2-7, with 10 bases that match TRBD1. Per germline, CDR1 LGHNA and CDR2 YSLEER. J gave up 3 bases and V 2 bases, and 1 base lay outside the gene matches. The CDR3 runs 14 residues. DNA of the CDR3: TGCGCCAGCAGCCAAAGGACAGGGGGCTACGAGCAGTACTTC. This codes for CASSQRTGGYEQYF.

This clone was seen more than once but under ten times. The chain uses TRBV19 and TRBJ2-2, with D unresolved. V dropped 7 bases and J dropped 5 bases, with 11 bases sitting between them. The germline V gene encodes CDR1 LNHDA and CDR2 SQIVND (reference sequence). The CDR3 contains 13 residues. The CDR3 DNA is TGTGCCAGTACAATGGACCGGACCGGGGAGCTGTTTTTT. Translated, it gives CASTMDRTGELFF. The entire variable domain, with the rest obtained from reference TRBV19 and TRBJ2-2, is as follows: DGGITQSPKYLFRKEGQNVTLSCEQNLNHDAMYWYRQDPGQGLRLIYYSQIVNDFQKGDIAEGYSVSREKKESFPLTVTSAQKNPTAFYLCASTMDRTGELFFGEGSRLTVL.

This chain uses TRBV27 with TRBJ1-1; maybe TRBD1 (5 bases). Per the germline V gene, CDR1 is MNHEY and CDR2 is SMNVEV (reference sequence). Between the trimmed V and J ends, which lost 5 bases and 7 bases, there was a span of 8 bases. CDR3 size: 11 residues. DNA for the CDR3: TGTGCCAGCAGTGGGACTGGTGAAGCTTTCTTT. It specifies CASSGTGEAFF.

The chain carries TRBV27 and TRBJ2-1, with D maybe TRBD2 (5 bases). The CDR3 is 11 residues long. Germline CDR1 and CDR2: MNHEY and SMNVEV (reference sequence). The V and J ends lost 7 bases and 6 bases respectively, with 7 bases between them. This chain's CDR3 is CASIRGNEQFF. The CDR3 DNA reads TGTGCCAGCATTCGGGGCAATGAGCAGTTCTTC.